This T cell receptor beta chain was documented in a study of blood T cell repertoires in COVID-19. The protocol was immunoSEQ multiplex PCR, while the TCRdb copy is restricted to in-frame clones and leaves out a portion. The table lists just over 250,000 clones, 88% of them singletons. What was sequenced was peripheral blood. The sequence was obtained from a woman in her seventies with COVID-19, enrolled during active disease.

CDR3 DNA: TGTGCCAGCAGCTTAGTAGGGCGGGCCAGCTCCTACAATGAGCAGTTCTTC. This codes for CASSLVGRASSYNEQFF. The V and J genes are TRBV7-9 and TRBJ2-1; TRBD2 might be the D (5 bases). The germline CDR1 and CDR2 sequences are SEHNR and FQNEAQ (reference sequence). CDR3 length: 17 residues. V was shortened by 1 base and J by 0 bases, with 13 bases between the two germline ends. Looking up the rest from reference TRBV7-9 and TRBJ2-1 gives the full variable domain: DTGVSQNPRHKITKRGQNVTFRCDPISEHNRLYWYRQTLGQGPEFLTYFQNEAQLEKSRLLSDRFSAERPKGSFSTLEIQRTEQGDSAMYLCASSLVGRASSYNEQFFGPGTRLTVL.